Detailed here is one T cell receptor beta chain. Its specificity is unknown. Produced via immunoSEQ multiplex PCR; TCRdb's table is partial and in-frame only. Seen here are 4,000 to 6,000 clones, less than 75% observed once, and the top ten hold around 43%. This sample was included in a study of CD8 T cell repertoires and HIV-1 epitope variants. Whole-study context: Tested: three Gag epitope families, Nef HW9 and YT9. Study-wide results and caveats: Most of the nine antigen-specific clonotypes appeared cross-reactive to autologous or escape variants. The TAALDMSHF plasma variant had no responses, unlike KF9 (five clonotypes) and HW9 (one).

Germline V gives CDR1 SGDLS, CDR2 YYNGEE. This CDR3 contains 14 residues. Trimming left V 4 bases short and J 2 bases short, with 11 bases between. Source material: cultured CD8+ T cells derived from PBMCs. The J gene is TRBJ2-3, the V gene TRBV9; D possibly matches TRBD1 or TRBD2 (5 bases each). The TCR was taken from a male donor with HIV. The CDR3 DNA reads TGTGCCAGCAGCCGCTGGGGGACCACAGATACGCAGTATTTT. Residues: CASSRWGTTDTQYF.